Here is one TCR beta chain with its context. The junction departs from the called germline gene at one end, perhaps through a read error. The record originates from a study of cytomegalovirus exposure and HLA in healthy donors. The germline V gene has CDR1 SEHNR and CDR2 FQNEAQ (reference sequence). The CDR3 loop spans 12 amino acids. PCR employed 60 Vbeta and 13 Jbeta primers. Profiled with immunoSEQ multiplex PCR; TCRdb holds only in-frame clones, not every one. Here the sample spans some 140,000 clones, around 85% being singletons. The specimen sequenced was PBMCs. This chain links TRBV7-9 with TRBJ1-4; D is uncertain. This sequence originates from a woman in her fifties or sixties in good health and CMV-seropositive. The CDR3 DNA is TGTTCCAGCAGCTTCGGAGTAGAAAAACTGTTTTTT. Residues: CSSSFGVEKLFF.